The 3 T cell receptor beta chains given below trace back to one sample, sequenced in a study of blood T cell repertoires in COVID-19. The table came from immunoSEQ multiplex PCR; TCRdb's copy has only in-frame clones and leaves some out. The sample includes about 160,000 clones, roughly 84% of them seen just once. Sequencing was carried out using peripheral blood. These receptors were obtained from a woman of 80 years or more with active or convalescent COVID-19.

J is TRBJ1-5 and V is TRBV5-6, with unresolved D. Germline CDR1 and CDR2: SGHDT and YYEEEE. The CDR3 covers 16 residues. The V end was cut by 0 bases, the J end by 5 bases, with 15 bases between. CDR3 bases: TGTGCCAGCAGCTTGGTTCGGGGTAGGTTGTATCAGCCCCAGCATTTT. Protein: CASSLVRGRLYQPQHF.

The chain couples TRBV21-1 to TRBJ1-1; the DNA was not compared with TRBD1, the D call given in the table. TRBV21-1 is reported as a pseudogene. This CDR3 contains 15 residues. CDR3 bases: TGTGCCAGCAGCCACGCAGGGGGCTGGGGCACTGAAGCTTTCTTT. Amino acid sequence: CASSHAGGWGTEAFF.

As for this clone: The sample has other DNA sequences that encode this CDR3 too. The chain links TRBV7-9 to TRBJ2-1; D gene unclear. Trimming removed 2 bases at V and 0 bases at J, with 5 bases between. Germline V gene lookup returns CDR1 SEHNR and CDR2 FQNEAQ (reference sequence). The length of the CDR3 is 14 residues. The CDR3 sequence is CASSLTSSYNEQFF. CDR3 in DNA: TGTGCCAGCAGCTTAACCAGCTCCTACAATGAGCAGTTCTTC.